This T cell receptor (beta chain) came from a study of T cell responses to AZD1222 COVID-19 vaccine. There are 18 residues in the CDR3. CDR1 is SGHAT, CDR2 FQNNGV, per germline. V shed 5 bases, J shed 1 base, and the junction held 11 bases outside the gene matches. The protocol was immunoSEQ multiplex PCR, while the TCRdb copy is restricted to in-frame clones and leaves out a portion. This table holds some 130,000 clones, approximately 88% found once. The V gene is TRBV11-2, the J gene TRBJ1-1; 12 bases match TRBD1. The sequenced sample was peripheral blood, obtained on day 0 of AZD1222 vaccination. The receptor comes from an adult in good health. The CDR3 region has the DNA TGTGCCAGCAGCCCTGCCGGGACAGGGGGCTGGAGGAACACTGAAGCTTTCTTT. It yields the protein CASSPAGTGGWRNTEAFF.